What follows describes a single T cell receptor beta chain. The authors' processing: Estimation of nucleated cell counts relied on the amplification of reference gene primers. Clones were sequenced by immunoSEQ multiplex PCR, and TCRdb holds only the in-frame ones, with some missing. V, J and clone size are taken as reported in that table, and D and trimming were inferred from the DNA itself. The sample has some 110,000 clones; around 86% are singletons. These data belong to a study of blood T cell repertoires in COVID-19. Background on the study: Material from acute and convalescent COVID-19 was sourced from the United States, Italy and Spain. Nucleic acid was either cDNA or gDNA, and it came from T cells, B-cell-depleted T cells, or PBMCs.

There are 16 residues in the CDR3. Germline V gene data show CDR1 as MDHEN and CDR2 as SYDVKM. V was shortened by 6 bases and J by 3 bases, with 17 bases between the two germline ends. Specimen: peripheral blood. This chain connects TRBV28 to TRBJ1-4; D is possibly TRBD1 (6 bases). This sequence was found in a man at least 80 years old with acute or convalescent COVID-19. The CDR3 region is CASRPLGAGANEKLFF. For the CDR3, the DNA is TGTGCCAGCAGACCCCTCGGGGCAGGGGCTAATGAAAAACTGTTTTTT.